This T cell receptor beta chain came from a study of T cells in Graves' hyperthyroidism and ophthalmopathy (dated by TCRdb to between 2017 and 2020). For the study in its entirety: Peripheral blood samples were taken at the time of initial diagnosis, prior to any treatment. Once sampling was done, hyperthyroidism patients were given methimazole at a starting dose of 30 mg daily, whereas ophthalmopathy patients were given high-dose intravenous methylprednisolone. For training and testing, the 95 to 100 patients in the discovery cohort were randomly divided in a 7:3 ratio. A discovery cohort of approximately 97 patients, 43 with Graves' ophthalmopathy and 55 to 60 with stable Graves' hyperthyroidism, was used to find distinguishing TCR V-J signatures. Prospective prediction of ophthalmopathy was tested in an independent validation cohort of 18 to 20 hyperthyroidism patients and 17 patients who later progressed to ophthalmopathy. The paper describes TCR Vbeta CDR3 sequencing of 120 to 150 peripheral blood samples, made up of 43 ophthalmopathy patients, approximately 73 hyperthyroidism patients and about 17 progressor patients. In about 6 Graves' hyperthyroidism patients, the study also compared T-cell repertoires from thyroid tissue with T-cell repertoires from blood.

The investigation overall reported the following: In validation, the model predicted progression to ophthalmopathy a median of roughly six months before onset, with approximately 70% sensitivity and almost 75% specificity. No statistical method was used to fix the sample size in advance, and group allocation was not hidden from the investigators. Most expanded thyroid clonotypes (frequency above 0.001) were also detected in blood, suggesting blood repertoires may reflect thyroid immune responses. A 13 V-J signature model separated ophthalmopathy from stable hyperthyroidism, with about 90% sensitivity and roughly 81% specificity in cross-validation and 80%/75% in testing.

A patient counted as having stable Graves' hyperthyroidism if no progression to ophthalmopathy occurred over 18 months of follow-up. The hyperthyroidism patients were between 18 and 65 years old and newly diagnosed, with a disease duration of less than 2 months. Exclusion was applied to patients with uncontrolled infections, other autoimmune diseases, pregnancy or lactation. Clinical symptoms, serum thyroxine and TRAb, thyroid ultrasound, and orbital computed tomography formed the basis for the diagnoses. PBMCs were separated from roughly 10 ml of fresh peripheral blood using Ficoll-Paque density gradient centrifugation. Trizol reagent was used to extract total RNA, and RNA quality was then checked on an Agilent 2100 Bioanalyzer. This clonotype was counted only a few times. The specificity of this receptor is unknown. No clone much larger than this one lies a single base away; base qualities are absent.

V gives up 2 bases and J gives up 7 bases, and the segment between their germline ends measures 20 bases. The germline V gene (reference sequence) gives CDR1 as SGHNT and CDR2 as YYREEE. The CDR3 measures 16 amino acids from cysteine to phenylalanine. The sequence is cut down to CDR3 DNA, 48 bases in frame from base 1. Amplification of TCR beta CDR3 regions was carried out from RNA transcripts. A first-round RT-PCR of the TCR CDR3 used the HTBI primer set with the Qiagen OneStep RT-PCR kit. Libraries were constructed in a second round of multiplex PCR, after which size selection and purification were performed. The libraries were sequenced on an Illumina HiSeq2000 using paired-end 100 bp reads. Per the original workflow: SOAPnuke was used to process the raw data, with reads discarded if the reads contained adapters or uncalled bases, had a mean Phred below 15, or lacked an exact constant-primer or identifier match. High-quality paired reads were merged with COPE v1.2.5, and unique nucleotide sequences were defined as clonotypes. Clonotypes were aligned to IMGT TRBV, TRBD and TRBJ reference segments using MiTCR v1.1. The analysis was restricted to V-J combinations with a frequency above 0.0001, which together covered around 99% of the repertoires. A TCS score was defined as the ratio between F50 (clonal expansion) and ExV (chaos), using BLOSUM62-based TCRdist between CDR3 peptides within each V-J. Welch's t-statistics and random forest reduced roughly 540 V-J features to 10 to 15, which were used in a naive Bayes classifier (R e1071). TCRdb cleaned the public reads at Q25 with fastp, built clones with MiXCR and kept in-frame beta chains. Each record represents a unique CDR3 protein, reported with the most common genes and DNA among its rows. The V and J calls here are based on TCRdb, not the publication. Here the sample has more than 500,000 distinct CDR3 sequences; 16% occur a single time. The top ten constitute 3.5% to 4% of the sample.

The TCR comes from a woman aged 30 to 39 with Graves' hyperthyroidism. The sample consisted of blood. The rearrangement joined TRBV5-4 to TRBJ2-3; a weak D assignment points to TRBD2 (5 bases agree). Read as DNA, the sequence is TGTGCCAGCAGCTTACCGGGATTAGAGACGTCCCATACGCAGTATTTT. Translated, it gives CASSLPGLETSHTQYF.